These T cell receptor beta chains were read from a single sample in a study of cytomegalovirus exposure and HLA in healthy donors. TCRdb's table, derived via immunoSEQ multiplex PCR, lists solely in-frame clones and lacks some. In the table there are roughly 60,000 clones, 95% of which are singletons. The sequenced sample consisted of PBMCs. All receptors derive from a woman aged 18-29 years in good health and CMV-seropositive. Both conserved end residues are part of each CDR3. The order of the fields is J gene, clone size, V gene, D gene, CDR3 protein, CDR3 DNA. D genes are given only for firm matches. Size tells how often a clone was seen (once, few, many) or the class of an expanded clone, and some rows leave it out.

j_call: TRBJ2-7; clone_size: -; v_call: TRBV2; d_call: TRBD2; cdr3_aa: CASTSASGRRSYEQYF; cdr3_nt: TGTGCCAGCACCTCGGCTAGCGGGAGGAGATCCTACGAGCAGTACTTC
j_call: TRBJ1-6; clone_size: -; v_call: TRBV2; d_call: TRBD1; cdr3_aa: CASSEARPGQGSSSYNSPLHF; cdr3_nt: TGTGCCAGCAGTGAAGCCCGTCCGGGACAGGGATCTAGCTCCTATAATTCACCCCTCCACTTT
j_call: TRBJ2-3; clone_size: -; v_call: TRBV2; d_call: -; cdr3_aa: CASIGAPDTDTQYF; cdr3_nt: TGTGCCAGCATTGGGGCTCCAGACACAGATACGCAGTATTTT
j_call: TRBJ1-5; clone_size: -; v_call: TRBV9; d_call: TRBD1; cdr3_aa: CASSGQGDQPQHF; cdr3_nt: TGTGCCAGCAGCGGACAGGGTGATCAGCCCCAGCATTTT
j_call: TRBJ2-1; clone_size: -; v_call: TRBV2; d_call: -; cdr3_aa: CASRAETGTPSYNEQFF; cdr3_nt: TGTGCCAGCAGGGCGGAGACCGGGACTCCTTCCTACAATGAGCAGTTCTTC
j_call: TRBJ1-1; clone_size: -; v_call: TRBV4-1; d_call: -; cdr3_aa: CASSQDIFQGVWTNTEAFF; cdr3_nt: TGCGCCAGCAGCCAAGATATTTTTCAAGGGGTTTGGACGAACACTGAAGCTTTCTTT
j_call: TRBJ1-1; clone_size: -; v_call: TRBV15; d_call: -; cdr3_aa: CATSPRGEGDTEAFF; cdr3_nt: TGTGCCACCAGCCCTCGGGGGGAGGGTGACACTGAAGCTTTCTTT
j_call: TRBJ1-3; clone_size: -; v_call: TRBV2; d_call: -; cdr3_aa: CASSLTDASSGNTIYF; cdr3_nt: TGTGCCAGCAGTCTGACAGACGCCAGCTCTGGAAACACCATATATTTT
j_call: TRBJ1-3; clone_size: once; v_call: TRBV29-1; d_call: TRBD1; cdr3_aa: CSVEDSSPGGLSGNTIYF; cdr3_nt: TGCAGCGTTGAAGATAGCTCCCCAGGGGGCCTCTCTGGAAACACCATATATTTT
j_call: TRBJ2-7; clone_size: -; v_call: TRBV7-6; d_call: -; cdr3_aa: CASSVDGDAYEQYF; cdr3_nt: TGTGCCAGCAGCGTGGACGGGGATGCCTACGAGCAGTACTTC
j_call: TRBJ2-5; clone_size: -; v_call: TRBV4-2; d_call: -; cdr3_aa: CASSQEGVETQYF; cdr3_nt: TGTGCCAGCAGCCAAGAAGGGGTAGAGACCCAGTACTTC
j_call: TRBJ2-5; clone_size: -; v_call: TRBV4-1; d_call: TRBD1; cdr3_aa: CASSQGSGQGDRETQYF; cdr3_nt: TGCGCCAGCAGCCAAGGGAGTGGACAGGGGGATCGCGAGACCCAGTACTTC
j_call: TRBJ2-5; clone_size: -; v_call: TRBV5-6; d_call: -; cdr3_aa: CASSLLGPQETQYF; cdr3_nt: TGTGCCAGCAGCTTACTAGGCCCCCAAGAGACCCAGTACTTC
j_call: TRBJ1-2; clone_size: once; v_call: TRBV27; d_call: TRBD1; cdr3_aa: CASSLNYRGAYGYTF; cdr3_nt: TGTGCCAGCAGTTTAAATTACAGGGGGGCTTATGGCTACACCTTC
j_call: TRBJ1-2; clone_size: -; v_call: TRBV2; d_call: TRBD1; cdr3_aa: CASRKTGGTYGYTF; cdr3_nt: TGTGCCAGCAGGAAGACAGGGGGGACCTATGGCTACACCTTC
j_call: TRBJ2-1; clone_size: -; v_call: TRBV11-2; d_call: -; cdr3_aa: CASSPLAGFTEQFF; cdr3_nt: TGTGCCAGCAGCCCGTTAGCAGGGTTCACTGAGCAGTTCTTC
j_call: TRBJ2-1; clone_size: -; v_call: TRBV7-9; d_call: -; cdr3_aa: CASSLGDIWDGWQFF; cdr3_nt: TGTGCCAGCAGCTTGGGGGACATTTGGGACGGTTGGCAGTTCTTC
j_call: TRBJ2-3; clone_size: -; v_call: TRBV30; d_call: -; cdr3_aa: CAWSVLKDTQYF; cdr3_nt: TGTGCCTGGAGTGTACTGAAAGATACGCAGTATTTT
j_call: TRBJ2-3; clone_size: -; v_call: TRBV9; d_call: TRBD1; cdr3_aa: CASSAMGQGQDTQYF; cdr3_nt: TGTGCCAGCAGCGCGATGGGACAGGGGCAAGATACGCAGTATTTT
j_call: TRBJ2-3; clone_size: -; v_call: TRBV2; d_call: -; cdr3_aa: CASSELVLSTDTQYF; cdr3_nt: TGTGCCAGCAGTGAATTGGTGCTAAGCACAGATACGCAGTATTTT
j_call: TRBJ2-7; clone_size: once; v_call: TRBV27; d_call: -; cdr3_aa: CASSSQGYEQYF; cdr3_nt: TGTGCCAGCAGTAGTCAGGGGTACGAGCAGTACTTC
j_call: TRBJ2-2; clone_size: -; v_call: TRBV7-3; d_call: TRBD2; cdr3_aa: CASSLSGLAGGRYTGELFF; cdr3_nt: TGTGCCAGCAGCTTATCCGGACTAGCGGGGGGCAGGTATACCGGGGAGCTGTTTTTT
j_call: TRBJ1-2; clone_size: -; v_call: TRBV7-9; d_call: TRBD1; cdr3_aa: CASSRDSQGYTF; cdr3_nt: TGTGCCAGCAGCCGGGACAGCCAAGGCTACACCTTC
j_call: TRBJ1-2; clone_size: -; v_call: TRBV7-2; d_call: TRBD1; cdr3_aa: CASSDNRGRGYGYTF; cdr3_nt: TGTGCCAGCAGCGATAACAGGGGGCGCGGGTATGGCTACACCTTC
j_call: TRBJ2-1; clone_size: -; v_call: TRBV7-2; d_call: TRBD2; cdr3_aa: CASSLKRGVNEQFF; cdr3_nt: TGTGCCAGCAGCTTAAAGCGGGGGGTCAATGAGCAGTTCTTC
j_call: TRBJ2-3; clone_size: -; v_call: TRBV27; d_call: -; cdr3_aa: CASSPLRQRSTDTQYF; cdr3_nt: TGTGCCAGCAGTCCCCTGAGACAGAGGAGCACAGATACGCAGTATTTT
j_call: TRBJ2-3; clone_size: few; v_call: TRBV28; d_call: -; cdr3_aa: CASSSGGVGTDTQYF; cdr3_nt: TGTGCCAGCAGTTCCGGCGGGGTTGGGACAGATACGCAGTATTTT
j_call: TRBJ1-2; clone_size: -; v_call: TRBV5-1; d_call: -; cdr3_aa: CASSLSGGRNGYTF; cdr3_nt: TGCGCCAGCAGTCTCTCCGGCGGGCGAAATGGCTACACCTTC
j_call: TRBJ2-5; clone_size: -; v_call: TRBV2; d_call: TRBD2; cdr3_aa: CARTTSGRGAPQETQYF; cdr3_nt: TGTGCCAGGACGACTAGCGGGAGAGGTGCCCCCCAAGAGACCCAGTACTTC
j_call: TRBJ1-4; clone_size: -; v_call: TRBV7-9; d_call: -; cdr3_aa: CASSLDKGVNEKLFF; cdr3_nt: TGTGCCAGCAGCTTGGATAAAGGGGTCAATGAAAAACTGTTTTTT
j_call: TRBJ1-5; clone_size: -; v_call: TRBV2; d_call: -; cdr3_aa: CASSDSPMWPQHF; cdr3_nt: TGTGCCAGCAGTGATAGCCCCATGTGGCCCCAGCATTTT
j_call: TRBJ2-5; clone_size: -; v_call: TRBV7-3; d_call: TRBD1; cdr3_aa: CASSLTGGGETQYF; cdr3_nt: TGTGCCAGCAGCTTAACAGGGGGCGGGGAGACCCAGTACTTC
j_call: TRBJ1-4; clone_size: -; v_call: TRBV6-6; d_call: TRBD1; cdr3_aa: CASGDRGATNEKLFF; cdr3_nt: TGTGCCAGCGGGGACAGGGGAGCAACTAATGAAAAACTGTTTTTT
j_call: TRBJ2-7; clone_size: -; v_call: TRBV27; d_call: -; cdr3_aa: CASSPGEGYEQYF; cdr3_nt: TGTGCCAGCAGCCCCGGCGAGGGCTACGAGCAGTACTTC
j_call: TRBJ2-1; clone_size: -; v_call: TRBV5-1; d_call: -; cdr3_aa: CASSSWGTMEQFF; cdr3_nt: TGCGCCAGCAGCTCGTGGGGGACAATGGAGCAGTTCTTC
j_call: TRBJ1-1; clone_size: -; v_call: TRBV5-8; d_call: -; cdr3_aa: CASLFTEAFF; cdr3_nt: TGTGCCAGCCTCTTCACTGAAGCTTTCTTT
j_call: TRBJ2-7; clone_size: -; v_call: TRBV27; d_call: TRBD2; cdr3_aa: CASSAGGAYEQYF; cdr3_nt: TGTGCCAGCAGTGCCGGGGGGGCCTACGAGCAGTACTTC
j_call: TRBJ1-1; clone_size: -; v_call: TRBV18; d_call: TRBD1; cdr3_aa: CASSPRGDDTEAFF; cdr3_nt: TGTGCCAGCTCCCCCAGGGGGGACGACACTGAAGCTTTCTTT
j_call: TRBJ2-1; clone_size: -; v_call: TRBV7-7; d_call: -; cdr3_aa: CASSLGMSRDYEQFF; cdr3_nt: TGTGCCAGCAGCTTAGGGATGAGCCGGGACTATGAGCAGTTCTTC
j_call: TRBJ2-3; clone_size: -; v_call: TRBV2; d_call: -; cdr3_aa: CASSEERRLYTDTQYF; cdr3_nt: TGTGCCAGCAGTGAAGAGAGGAGACTATACACAGATACGCAGTATTTT
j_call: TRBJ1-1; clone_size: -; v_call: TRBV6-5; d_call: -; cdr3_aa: CASSYSGGENTEAFF; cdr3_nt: TGTGCCAGCAGTTACTCGGGAGGGGAGAACACTGAAGCTTTCTTT
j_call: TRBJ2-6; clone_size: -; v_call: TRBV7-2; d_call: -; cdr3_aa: CASSQSGANVLTF; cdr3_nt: TGTGCCAGCAGCCAGTCTGGGGCCAACGTCCTGACTTTC
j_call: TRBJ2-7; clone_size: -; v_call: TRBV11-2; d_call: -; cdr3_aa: CASSFPLRGYEQYF; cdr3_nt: TGTGCCAGCAGCTTCCCGCTACGGGGCTACGAGCAGTACTTC
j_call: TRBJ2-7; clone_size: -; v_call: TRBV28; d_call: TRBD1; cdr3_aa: CASSPSRGQGHYEQYF; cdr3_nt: TGTGCCAGCAGTCCGTCTAGGGGACAGGGTCATTACGAGCAGTACTTC
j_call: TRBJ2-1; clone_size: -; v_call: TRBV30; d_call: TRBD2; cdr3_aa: CAWTSGGTQQFF; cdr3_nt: TGTGCCTGGACGAGCGGGGGGACACAGCAGTTCTTC
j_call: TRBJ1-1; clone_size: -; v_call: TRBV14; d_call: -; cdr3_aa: CASSPGGALGAEAFF; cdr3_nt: TGTGCCAGCAGCCCCGGGGGTGCCCTAGGGGCTGAAGCTTTCTTT
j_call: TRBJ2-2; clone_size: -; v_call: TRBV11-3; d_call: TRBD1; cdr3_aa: CASSSWTGPGAGELFF; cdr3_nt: TGTGCCAGCAGCTCTTGGACAGGGCCAGGGGCCGGGGAGCTGTTTTTT
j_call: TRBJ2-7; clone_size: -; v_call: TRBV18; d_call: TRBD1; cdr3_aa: CASSPPPETGSYEQYF; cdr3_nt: TGTGCCAGCTCACCGCCGCCGGAGACAGGGTCCTACGAGCAGTACTTC
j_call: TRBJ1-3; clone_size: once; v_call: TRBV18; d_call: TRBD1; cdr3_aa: CASSPTPTGGSSSGNTIYF; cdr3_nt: TGTGCCAGCTCACCTACGCCGACAGGGGGGAGTTCTTCTGGAAACACCATATATTTT
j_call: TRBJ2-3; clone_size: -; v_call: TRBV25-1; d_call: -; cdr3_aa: CASSDTFGGSSDTQYF; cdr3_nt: TGTGCCAGCAGCGACACTTTTGGGGGCAGTTCAGATACGCAGTATTTT
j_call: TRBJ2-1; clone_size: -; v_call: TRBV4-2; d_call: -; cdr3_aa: CASSQEGGDVTNEQFF; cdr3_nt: TGTGCCAGCAGCCAAGAAGGAGGGGACGTGACGAATGAGCAGTTCTTC